The 14 T cell receptor beta chains reported below all come from one sample, sequenced in a study of T-cell memory formation after mild COVID-19. Via MiXCR, TCRdb re-called the 5' RACE reads, giving one row per CDR3 protein. Here the sample spans 470,000 or so distinct CDR3 sequences, about 20% being singletons. What was sequenced was PBMCs or a T cell subset sorted from them (not recorded which). All receptors derive from a man between 18 and 35 years old who had mild COVID-19 (a few samples of this study predate the infection). Cell type and time point are not known.

This clonotype was counted a few times. V is TRBV5-1 and J is TRBJ1-1, with 7 nucleotides matching TRBD1. Losses at the gene ends were 1 base for V and 10 bases for J; bases not matched to a gene: 13. The germline CDR1 and CDR2 sequences are SGHRS and YFSETQ. The CDR3 contains 15 residues. The CDR3 sequence is CASSLSSQGERGAFF. In DNA, the CDR3 is TGCGCCAGCAGCTTGTCATCTCAGGGGGAACGAGGAGCTTTCTTT.

The rearrangement links TRBV5-1 to TRBJ1-2; 8 nucleotides align to TRBD1. The ends lost 4 bases at V and 6 bases at J; junction bases unmatched: 5. Germline V gene sequence: CDR1 SGHRS, CDR2 YFSETQ. This CDR3 region has 13 residues. The CDR3 sequence is CASSTTGGDGYTF. The CDR3 bases are TGCGCCAGCAGCACTACAGGGGGTGATGGCTACACCTTC.

J is TRBJ2-1 and V is TRBV12-3 or TRBV12-4; D might be TRBD2 (5 bases). The ends were cut back, 5 bases at V and 3 bases at J, with 8 bases in the middle. This CDR3 comprises 13 residues. CDR3 DNA sequence: TGTGCCAGCAGTCGGGATTTCTACAATGAGCAGTTCTTC. Translation gives CASSRDFYNEQFF.

The rearrangement joins TRBV7-3 to TRBJ2-1; 7 positions match TRBD2. V trimming: 6 bases; J trimming: 8 bases; junction bases outside the gene matches: 4. The CDR3 contains 12 residues. Germline V CDR1 and CDR2: SGHTA, FQGTGA. The CDR3 DNA sequence: TGTGCCAGCAGTCGCGGGAGCGATGAGCAGTTCTTC. This gives the protein CASSRGSDEQFF.

This clonotype was seen only a few times. The V call is TRBV3-1, the J call TRBJ2-1, with D unclear. CDR1 and CDR2 from the germline V gene are LGHDT and YNNKEL (reference sequence). The CDR3 sequence is 14 residues long. Trimming left V 1 base short and J 6 bases short, with 10 bases between. The CDR3: CASSQVLSSNEQFF. DNA for the CDR3: TGTGCCAGCAGCCAAGTCCTTAGCTCCAATGAGCAGTTCTTC.

This chain links TRBV6-1 with TRBJ2-3; D not certain. CDR3 length equals 15 residues. Germline V lookup: CDR1 MNHNS, CDR2 SASEGT. The germline V and J ends were trimmed by 6 bases and 0 bases, with 13 bases remaining between them. In nucleotides, the CDR3 is TGTGCCAGCAGCACTTTTTGGGTTAGCACAGATACGCAGTATTTT. Its translation is CASSTFWVSTDTQYF.

The chain employs TRBV12-3 or TRBV12-4 and TRBJ2-7; D may be TRBD1 (5 bases). The CDR3 contains 13 residues. Trimming stripped 6 bases from V and 2 bases from J, with 11 bases between. The CDR3 nucleotides read TGTGCCAGCAGCCCGCAGGGTCCCTACGAGCAGTACGTC. Encoded protein: CASSPQGPYEQYV.

V usage is TRBV7-2 and J usage is TRBJ1-6; no clear D gene. Germline-derived CDR1 and CDR2 are SGHTA and FQGNSA. Trimming cost V 1 base and J 7 bases, with 11 bases left between them. CDR3 length: 15 residues. DNA for the CDR3: TGTGCCAGCAGCTTAGGCGCCAGGACGAATTCACCCCTCCACTTT. Protein product: CASSLGARTNSPLHF.

The rearrangement uses TRBV11-2 and TRBJ2-5, with TRBD2 matching over 8 bases. The CDR3 runs to 17 residues. Trimming removed 1 base from V and 4 bases from J; junction bases left unmatched: 11. From germline, CDR1 is SGHAT and CDR2 FQNNGV. The CDR3 sequence is CASSLVVSGAVGETQYF. The CDR3 DNA follows: TGTGCCAGCAGCTTAGTTGTTAGCGGGGCCGTAGGAGAGACCCAGTACTTC.

This clonotype was picked up a small number of times. The gene calls are TRBV12-3 or TRBV12-4 and TRBJ2-3; D unclear. The CDR3 consists of 13 residues. V was pared by 5 bases and J by 3 bases, with 9 bases between. This CDR3 reads CASSGPGTDTQYF. In DNA, the CDR3 is TGTGCCAGCAGTGGCCCTGGGACAGATACGCAGTATTTT.

This chain links TRBV18 with TRBJ2-3, with D hard to call. The V and J ends lost 3 bases and 6 bases respectively, with 13 bases between them. CDR3 length: 14 residues. Germline CDR1 KGHSH, CDR2 LQKENI. The CDR3 DNA reads TGTGCCAGCTCACCCCTCGCGATTCCGGATACGCAGTATTTT. It codes for CASSPLAIPDTQYF.

J is TRBJ2-5 and V is TRBV3-1, with D hard to call. CDR1 and CDR2 (germline): LGHDT, YNNKEL (reference sequence). V dropped 0 bases and J dropped 5 bases, with 10 bases sitting between them. This CDR3 region has 14 residues. The chain's CDR3 is CASSQERSRETQYF. CDR3 coding DNA: TGTGCCAGCAGCCAAGAGCGATCCCGGGAGACCCAGTACTTC.

The rearrangement links TRBV20-1 to TRBJ1-1, with 8 bases fitting TRBD1. The CDR3 sequence is 14 residues long. Germline CDR1 is DFQATT and CDR2 is SNEGSKA (reference sequence). The ends lost 0 bases at V and 4 bases at J; junction bases unmatched: 4. The CDR3 DNA is TGCAGTGCTAGAGATTTTACAGGGGGCACTGAAGCTTTCTTT. The encoded protein is CSARDFTGGTEAFF.

V and J are TRBV20-1 and TRBJ2-1; maybe TRBD2 (5 bases). The V and J ends lost 0 bases and 0 bases respectively, with 6 bases between them. The CDR3 is made up of 14 amino acids. Germline values: CDR1 DFQATT, CDR2 SNEGSKA (reference sequence). The CDR3 DNA reads as TGCAGTGCTAGAGAGGGGAGCTCCTACAATGAGCAGTTCTTC. It specifies CSAREGSSYNEQFF.